The subject of this entry is one T cell receptor (beta chain). This sample was included in a study of spatial heterogeneity in lung cancer. MiXCR, run by TCRdb on the 5' RACE reads, gives a single entry per CDR3 protein. The table records 75,000 to 85,000 distinct CDR3 sequences, 15% to 20% of them present only once. The CDR3 covers 16 residues. V was trimmed by 5 bases and J by 5 bases, leaving 18 bases between them. The germline gives CDR1 KGHDR, CDR2 SFDVKD. Time point defined: sample taken at primary tumor resection. Whole RNA from tumor, nontumor lung or frozen PBMC was sequenced unsorted. The donors were fewer than 80 patients with non-small cell lung cancer that was early-stage and untreated.

This TCR derives from a male donor with early-stage non-small cell lung cancer. The sequencing used PBMCs, collected at surgery. This chain links TRBV24-1 with TRBJ2-1; possible D gene TRBD1, 6 bases. CDR3 DNA sequence: TGTGCCACCAGTGGCTCCACAGGGTCAATTGACAATGAGCAGTTCTTC. Translating gives CATSGSTGSIDNEQFF.